This entry lists 5 T cell receptor beta chains sequenced from one sample in a study of T cells in Graves' hyperthyroidism and ophthalmopathy. Amplification targeted TCR beta CDR3 regions from RNA transcripts. The HTBI primer set was used in a first-round RT-PCR of the TCR CDR3. Each CDR3 protein gets one entry after TCRdb re-called the multiplex PCR reads with MiXCR. Counted here are some 620,000 distinct CDR3 sequences, 15% to 20% occurring once; the ten biggest clones make up 3% to 4.5%. Material for sequencing was blood. Receptors originate from a woman aged 25 to 45 with Graves' hyperthyroidism.

This clonotype was detected a few times. The chain has TRBV5-5 and TRBJ2-1, with 11 nucleotides matching TRBD2. CDR1 SGHKS and CDR2 YYEKEE come from the germline V gene (reference sequence). This CDR3 has 16 residues. V gave up 4 bases and J gave up 8 bases; unmatched junction bases: 11. DNA for the CDR3: TGTGCCAGCAGCCCACTTAAAACTAGCGGGAGCGATGAGCAGTTCTTC. Translation: CASSPLKTSGSDEQFF.

This clonotype was observed many times. This chain links TRBV2 with TRBJ1-5, with D unclear. The CDR3 totals 14 residues. Trimming removed 8 bases from V and 8 bases from J, with 19 bases in between. In germline, CDR1 is SNHLY, CDR2 FYNNEI. CDR3 amino acids: CASWLGWRLEPQHF. The CDR3 DNA reads as TGTGCCAGCTGGCTCGGGTGGAGGCTGGAGCCCCAGCATTTT.

The sample holds many counts of this clonotype. This sequence joins TRBV11-2 and TRBJ1-3; no firm D call. V was cut by 5 bases and J by 4 bases, with 18 bases left in between. The CDR3 extends over 16 amino acids. Looked up from germline, CDR1 is SGHAT and CDR2 is FQNNGV. The DNA of the CDR3 is TGTGCCAGCAGCATACGGCCGGCCGGGGAAGGAAACACCATATATTTT. Translated, it gives CASSIRPAGEGNTIYF.

This clonotype has at least ten counts. This rearrangement joins TRBV15 to TRBJ2-7; 9 bases are shared with TRBD1. The ends lost 0 bases at V and 5 bases at J; junction bases unmatched: 5. CDR3 length equals 15 residues. Germline lookup yields CDR1 LNHNV and CDR2 YYDKDF (reference sequence). The CDR3 here is CATSRDRGQGNEQYF. The CDR3 bases are TGTGCCACCAGCAGAGATAGGGGACAGGGAAACGAGCAGTACTTC.

This clonotype was observed many times. The rearrangement uses TRBV30 and TRBJ1-1; tentatively, D is TRBD1 (6 bases). Germline V CDR1 and CDR2: GTSNPN, SVGIG (reference sequence). This CDR3 is built from 13 residues. V was cut by 0 bases and J by 6 bases, with 11 bases left in between. CDR3 in DNA: TGTGCCTGGAGTGTACAGGGAGTGGCTGAAGCTTTCTTT. This codes for CAWSVQGVAEAFF.